A selection of T cell receptor beta chains follows, all from one sample in a study of blood T cell repertoires in COVID-19. Clones were read by immunoSEQ multiplex PCR, and TCRdb kept only the in-frame ones, dropping some. This table has fewer than 700,000 clones, roughly nine tenths appearing once. Sequenced input: peripheral blood. The origin of the receptors is a woman between 50 and 59 years old with COVID-19, enrolled during active disease. The CDR3 runs from the conserved cysteine through the conserved F or W. D genes are given only for firm matches. Size is omitted from some rows. Given values are once, few, many or a class for expanded clones.

V: TRBV3-1/TRBV3-2
size: .
D: .
J: TRBJ2-7
DNA: TGTGCCAGCAGCCAAGGGTCCAGAGGGGGAATCGGCGAGCAGTACTTC
CDR3: CASSQGSRGGIGEQYF

V: TRBV30
size: .
D: .
J: TRBJ1-2
DNA: TGTGCCTGGAACAGGGTGGGTGGCTACACCTTC
CDR3: CAWNRVGGYTF

V: TRBV19
size: .
D: TRBD1
J: TRBJ1-2
DNA: TGTGCCAGTAGTATGACGGAAACAGGGGCTTCGGGGGGCTACACCTTC
CDR3: CASSMTETGASGGYTF

V: TRBV11-2
size: .
D: .
J: TRBJ1-4
DNA: TGTGCCAGCAGCTTAGCCCGGGAAAAACTGTTTTTT
CDR3: CASSLAREKLFF

V: TRBV30
size: .
D: .
J: TRBJ2-1
DNA: TGTGCCTGGAGTGAGCAGGGCCTCGAGCAGTTCTTC
CDR3: CAWSEQGLEQFF

V: TRBV6-6
size: .
D: .
J: TRBJ1-5
DNA: TGTGCCAGCAGTGGACAAGCTCCTAATCAGCCCCAGCATTTT
CDR3: CASSGQAPNQPQHF

V: TRBV6-2/TRBV6-3
size: .
D: .
J: TRBJ2-1
DNA: TGTGCCAGCAGCGACTTACGGAATGAGCAGTTCTTC
CDR3: CASSDLRNEQFF

V: TRBV7-2
size: .
D: .
J: TRBJ1-3
DNA: TGTGCCAGCAGCTTTTCAGTCTCTGGAAACACCATATATTTT
CDR3: CASSFSVSGNTIYF

V: TRBV9
size: .
D: .
J: TRBJ1-1
DNA: TGTGCCAGCAGCGTAAGCGGATCTGAAGCTTTCTTT
CDR3: CASSVSGSEAFF

V: TRBV6-2/TRBV6-3
size: .
D: .
J: TRBJ1-4
DNA: TGTGCCAGCAGTCCGACCGGGACTCGAGGTGAAAAACTGTTTTTT
CDR3: CASSPTGTRGEKLFF

V: TRBV2
size: .
D: .
J: TRBJ1-5
DNA: TGTGCCAGCAGTGAAGCGCTGACTGTCTATCAGCCCCAGCATTTT
CDR3: CASSEALTVYQPQHF

V: TRBV11-1
size: .
D: .
J: TRBJ1-5
DNA: TGTGCCAGCAGCCCGAGCGGGGGTCTGGGGCCCCAGCATTTT
CDR3: CASSPSGGLGPQHF

V: TRBV7-2
size: .
D: .
J: TRBJ1-2
DNA: TGTGCCAGCAGCCCCCGGGGTGGGCCGGGCTATGGCTACACCTTC
CDR3: CASSPRGGPGYGYTF

V: TRBV13
size: .
D: TRBD2
J: TRBJ2-1
DNA: TGTGCCAGCAGCCCAGCGGGGGGCCCCACCAATGAGCAGTTCTTC
CDR3: CASSPAGGPTNEQFF

V: TRBV6-5
size: .
D: .
J: TRBJ1-3
DNA: TGTGCCAGCAGTAAGCCGACAGAAGCTGGAAACACCATATATTTT
CDR3: CASSKPTEAGNTIYF

V: TRBV2
size: .
D: .
J: TRBJ1-1
DNA: TGTGCCAGCAGTACTCAACGGGGGACCACTGAAGCTTTCTTT
CDR3: CASSTQRGTTEAFF

V: TRBV24-1
size: .
D: .
J: TRBJ1-2
DNA: TGTGCCACCCTCGACCTGGCGGGAAAATTCACCTTC
CDR3: CATLDLAGKFTF

V: TRBV9
size: .
D: .
J: TRBJ1-2
DNA: TGTGCCAGCAGCGTAGGAGGATTGGGGGGCTATGGCTACACCTTC
CDR3: CASSVGGLGGYGYTF

V: TRBV7-3
size: .
D: TRBD2
J: TRBJ2-1
DNA: TGTGCCAGCAGCTTATCTGGCGGGGGGTTTAATGAGCAGTTCTTC
CDR3: CASSLSGGGFNEQFF

V: TRBV19
size: .
D: TRBD2
J: TRBJ2-5
DNA: TGTGCCAGTAGTACCCGGGGGGACCAAGAGACCCAGTACTTC
CDR3: CASSTRGDQETQYF

V: TRBV11-2
size: few
D: .
J: TRBJ1-3
DNA: TGTGCCAGCAGCTTAGTTATCGATATGGCCTCTGGAAACACCATATATTTT
CDR3: CASSLVIDMASGNTIYF

V: TRBV6-5
size: .
D: .
J: TRBJ1-2
DNA: TGTGCCAGCAAAGAGTGGGAGGGGGGGATCTATGGCTACACTTTC
CDR3: CASKEWEGGIYGYTF

V: TRBV3-1/TRBV3-2
size: .
D: .
J: TRBJ1-1
DNA: TGTGCCAGCAGCTACCTGTCCGGCGGCACTGAAGCTTTCTTT
CDR3: CASSYLSGGTEAFF

V: TRBV19
size: .
D: .
J: TRBJ2-7
DNA: TGTGCCAGTAGTTGGGACACAAGCTCCTACGAGCAGTACTTC
CDR3: CASSWDTSSYEQYF

V: TRBV10-3
size: once
D: TRBD1
J: TRBJ2-7
DNA: TGTGCCATCAGAGAGGGACAGACTAACTACGAGCAGTACTTC
CDR3: CAIREGQTNYEQYF

V: TRBV19
size: once
D: TRBD1
J: TRBJ1-4
DNA: TGTGCCAGTAGAAGACAGGGGGCGCGGGAAAAACTGTTTTTT
CDR3: CASRRQGAREKLFF

V: TRBV4-2
size: .
D: .
J: TRBJ1-1
DNA: TGTGCCAGCAGCCGAAACGGTCCGGTTGAAGCTTTCTTT
CDR3: CASSRNGPVEAFF

V: TRBV12-3/TRBV12-4
size: .
D: .
J: TRBJ2-3
DNA: TGTGCCAGCAGCTTCACAGATACGCAGTATTTT
CDR3: CASSFTDTQYF

V: TRBV18
size: .
D: .
J: TRBJ1-5
DNA: TGTGCCAGCTCACCCCCAGGGATTCAGCCCCAGCATTTT
CDR3: CASSPPGIQPQHF

V: TRBV2
size: .
D: TRBD1
J: TRBJ1-2
DNA: TGTGCCAGCAGAGCAGACAGGGTATCGGACTATGGCTACACCTTC
CDR3: CASRADRVSDYGYTF

V: TRBV18
size: .
D: .
J: TRBJ1-2
DNA: TGTGCCAGCTCCCCCAACAGGGAACCAAACTATGGCTACACCTTC
CDR3: CASSPNREPNYGYTF

V: TRBV5-8
size: .
D: .
J: TRBJ2-2
DNA: TGTGCCAGCAGCTTGGTCAGCCGGGGCACCGGGGAGCTGTTTTTT
CDR3: CASSLVSRGTGELFF

V: TRBV6-5
size: once
D: TRBD1
J: TRBJ1-5
DNA: TGTGCCAGCAGGGGGGACAGGGTAAGCAATCAGCCCCAGCATTTT
CDR3: CASRGDRVSNQPQHF

V: TRBV7-3
size: once
D: TRBD2
J: TRBJ2-3
DNA: TGTGCCAGCAGCTTTAGCGGGGGCGTCACAGATACGCAGTATTTT
CDR3: CASSFSGGVTDTQYF

V: TRBV18
size: once
D: .
J: TRBJ2-5
DNA: TGTGCCAGCTCACCACCGCAGGGTGAGACCCAGTACTTC
CDR3: CASSPPQGETQYF

V: TRBV29-1
size: .
D: .
J: TRBJ1-2
DNA: TGCAGCGTGTTGAAGGGGGGGAACGGCTATGGCTACACCTTC
CDR3: CSVLKGGNGYGYTF

V: TRBV5-1
size: .
D: .
J: TRBJ2-3
DNA: TGCGCCAGCAGCCTGAACAACGGGGGACCTTACACAGATACGCAGTATTTT
CDR3: CASSLNNGGPYTDTQYF

V: TRBV7-8
size: few
D: .
J: TRBJ1-2
DNA: TGTGCCAGCAGCCCGCGCGGCTTTGGTAGTGGAGGCTACACCTTC
CDR3: CASSPRGFGSGGYTF

V: TRBV30
size: .
D: .
J: TRBJ2-3
DNA: TGTGCCTGGACTTTGGGCCGGCTGGGGCCCAGCACAGATACGCAGTATTTT
CDR3: CAWTLGRLGPSTDTQYF

V: TRBV6-1
size: .
D: .
J: TRBJ2-7
DNA: TGTGCCAGCAGTGAAGCGGGGAGCCCTTCCTACGAGCAGTACTTC
CDR3: CASSEAGSPSYEQYF

V: TRBV5-1
size: .
D: .
J: TRBJ2-2
DNA: TGCGCCAGCAGCTTGAGCCAGGGGACCGGGGAGCTGTTTTTT
CDR3: CASSLSQGTGELFF

V: TRBV7-9
size: .
D: TRBD1
J: TRBJ2-7
DNA: TGTGCCAGCAGCCCCGGACAGGGGGCTTCCTACGAGCAGTACTTC
CDR3: CASSPGQGASYEQYF

V: TRBV7-9
size: few
D: .
J: TRBJ1-5
DNA: TGTGCCAGCAGCTGGGACTCTAATCAGCCCCAGCATTTT
CDR3: CASSWDSNQPQHF

V: TRBV5-1
size: .
D: TRBD2
J: TRBJ2-7
DNA: TGCGCCAGCAGCTGGGGACTAGCGGGGGGAGGCTCCTACGAGCAGTACTTC
CDR3: CASSWGLAGGGSYEQYF

V: TRBV29-1
size: .
D: .
J: TRBJ2-1
DNA: TGCAGCGTTGTTTTCGGGGAGCAGTTCTTC
CDR3: CSVVFGEQFF